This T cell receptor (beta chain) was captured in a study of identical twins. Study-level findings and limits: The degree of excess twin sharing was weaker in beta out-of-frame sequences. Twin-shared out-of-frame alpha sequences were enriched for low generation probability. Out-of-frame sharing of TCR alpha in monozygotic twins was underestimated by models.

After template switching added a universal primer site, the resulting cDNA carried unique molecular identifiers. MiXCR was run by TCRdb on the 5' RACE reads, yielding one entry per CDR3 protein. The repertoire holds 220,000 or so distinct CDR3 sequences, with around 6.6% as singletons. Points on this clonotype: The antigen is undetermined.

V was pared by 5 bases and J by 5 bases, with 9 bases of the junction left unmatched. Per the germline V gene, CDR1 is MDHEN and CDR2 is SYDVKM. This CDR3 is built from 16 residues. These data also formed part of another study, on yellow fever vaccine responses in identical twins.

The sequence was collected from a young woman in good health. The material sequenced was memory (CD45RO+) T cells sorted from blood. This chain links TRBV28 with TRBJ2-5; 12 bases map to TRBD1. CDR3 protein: CASSVGQGAQGETQYF. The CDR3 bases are TGTGCCAGCAGTGTGGGACAGGGGGCGCAGGGGGAGACCCAGTACTTC.